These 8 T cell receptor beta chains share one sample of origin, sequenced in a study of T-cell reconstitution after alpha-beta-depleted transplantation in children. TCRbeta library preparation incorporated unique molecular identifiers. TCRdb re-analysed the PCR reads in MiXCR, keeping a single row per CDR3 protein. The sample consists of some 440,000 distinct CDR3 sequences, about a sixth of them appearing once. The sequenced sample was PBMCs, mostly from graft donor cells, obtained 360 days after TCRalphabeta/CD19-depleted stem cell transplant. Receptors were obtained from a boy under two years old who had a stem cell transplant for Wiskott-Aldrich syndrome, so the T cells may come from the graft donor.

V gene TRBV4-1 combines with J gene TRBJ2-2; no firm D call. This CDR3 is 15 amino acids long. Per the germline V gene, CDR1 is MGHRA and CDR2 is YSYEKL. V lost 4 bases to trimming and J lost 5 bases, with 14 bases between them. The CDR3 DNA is TGCGCCAGCAGCCTCCCGGGTTGGGTTACCGGGGAGCTGTTTTTT. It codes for CASSLPGWVTGELFF.

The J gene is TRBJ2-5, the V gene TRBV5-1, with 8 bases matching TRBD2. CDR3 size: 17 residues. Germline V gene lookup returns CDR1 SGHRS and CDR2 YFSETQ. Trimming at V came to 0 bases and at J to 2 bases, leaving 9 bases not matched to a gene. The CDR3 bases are TGCGCCAGCAGCTTGGCTAACCTAGCTAGCGGGCAAGAGACCCAGTACTTC. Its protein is CASSLANLASGQETQYF.

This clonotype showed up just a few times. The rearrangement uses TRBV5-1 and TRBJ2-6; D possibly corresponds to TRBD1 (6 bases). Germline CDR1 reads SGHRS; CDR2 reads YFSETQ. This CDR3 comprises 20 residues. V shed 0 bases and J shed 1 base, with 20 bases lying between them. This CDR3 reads CASSLETGQRKPSGANVLTF. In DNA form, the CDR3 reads TGCGCCAGCAGCTTGGAGACCGGACAGCGGAAACCGTCTGGGGCCAACGTCCTGACTTTC.

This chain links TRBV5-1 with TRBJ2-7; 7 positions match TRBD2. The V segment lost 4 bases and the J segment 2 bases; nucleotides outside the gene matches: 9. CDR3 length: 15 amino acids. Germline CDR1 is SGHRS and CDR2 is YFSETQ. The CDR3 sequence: CASSPVSSGTYEQYF. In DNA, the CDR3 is TGCGCCAGCAGCCCCGTGTCTAGCGGAACCTACGAGCAGTACTTC. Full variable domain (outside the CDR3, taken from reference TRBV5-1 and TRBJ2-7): KAGVTQTPRYLIKTRGQQVTLSCSPISGHRSVSWYQQTPGQGLQFLFEYFSETQRNKGNFPGRFSGRQFSNSRSEMNVSTLELGDSALYLCASSPVSSGTYEQYFGPGTRLTVT.

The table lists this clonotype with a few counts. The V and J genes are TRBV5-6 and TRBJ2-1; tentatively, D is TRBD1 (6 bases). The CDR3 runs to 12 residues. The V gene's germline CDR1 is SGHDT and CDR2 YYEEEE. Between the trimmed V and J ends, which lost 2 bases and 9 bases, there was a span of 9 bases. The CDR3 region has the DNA TGTGCCAGCAGCTTAGGACAGCTTGAGCAGTTCTTC. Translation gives CASSLGQLEQFF.

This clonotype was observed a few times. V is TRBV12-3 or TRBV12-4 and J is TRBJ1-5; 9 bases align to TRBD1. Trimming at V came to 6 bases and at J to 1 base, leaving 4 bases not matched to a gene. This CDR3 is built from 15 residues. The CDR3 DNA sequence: TGTGCCAGCAGCGCGACAGGGGGAAGCAATCAGCCCCAGCATTTT. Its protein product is CASSATGGSNQPQHF.

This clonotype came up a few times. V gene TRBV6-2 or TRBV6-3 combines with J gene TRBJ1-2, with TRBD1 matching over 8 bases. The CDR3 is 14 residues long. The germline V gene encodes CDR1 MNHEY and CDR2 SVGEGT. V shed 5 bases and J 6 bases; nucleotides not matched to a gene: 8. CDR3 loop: CASSQRTGTDGYTF. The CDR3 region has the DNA TGTGCCAGCAGTCAAAGGACAGGGACGGATGGCTACACCTTC.

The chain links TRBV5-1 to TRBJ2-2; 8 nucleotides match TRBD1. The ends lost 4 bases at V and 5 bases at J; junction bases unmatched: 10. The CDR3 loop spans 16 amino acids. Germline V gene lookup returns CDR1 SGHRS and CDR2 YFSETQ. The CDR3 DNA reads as TGCGCCAGCAGCCCTGCCGGGACAGGCTTAACCGGGGAGCTGTTTTTT. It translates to CASSPAGTGLTGELFF.